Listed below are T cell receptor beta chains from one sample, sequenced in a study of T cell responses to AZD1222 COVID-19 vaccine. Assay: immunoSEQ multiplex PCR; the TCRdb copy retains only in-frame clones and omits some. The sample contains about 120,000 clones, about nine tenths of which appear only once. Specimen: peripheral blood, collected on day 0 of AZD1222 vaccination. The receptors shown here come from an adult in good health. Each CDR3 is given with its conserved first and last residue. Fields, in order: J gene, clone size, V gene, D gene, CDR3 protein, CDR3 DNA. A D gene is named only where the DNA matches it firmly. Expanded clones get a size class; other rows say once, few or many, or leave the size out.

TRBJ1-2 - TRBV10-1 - CARRGGGPYGYTF TGCGCCAGGCGGGGGGGCGGGCCCTATGGCTACACCTTC
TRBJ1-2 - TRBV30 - CAWSVSGPVGYTF TGTGCCTGGAGTGTATCAGGGCCTGTTGGCTACACCTTC
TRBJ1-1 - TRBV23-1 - CASRDEAFF TGCGCCAGCAGAGATGAAGCTTTCTTT
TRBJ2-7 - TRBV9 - CASSAEGSSYEQYF TGTGCCAGCAGCGCAGAGGGGAGCTCCTACGAGCAGTACTTC
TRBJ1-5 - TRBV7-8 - CASSLTLGKGDQPQHF TGTGCCAGCAGCTTAACTTTGGGGAAAGGGGATCAGCCCCAGCATTTT
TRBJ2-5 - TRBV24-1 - CATSEPGRETQYF TGTGCCACCAGTGAGCCAGGGAGAGAGACCCAGTACTTC
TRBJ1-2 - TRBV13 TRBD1 CASSLVGQDDGYTF TGTGCCAGCAGCTTAGTGGGACAGGACGATGGCTACACCTTC
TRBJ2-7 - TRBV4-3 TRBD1 CASSPGTVSHYEQYF TGCGCCAGCAGCCCGGGGACAGTTAGCCACTACGAGCAGTACTTC
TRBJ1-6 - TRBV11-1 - CASTRLGRGSPLHF TGTGCCAGCACCCGACTCGGGCGAGGTTCACCCCTCCACTTT
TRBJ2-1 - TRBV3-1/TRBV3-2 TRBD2 CASSPPGLAGGAYNEQFF TGTGCCAGCAGCCCACCAGGACTAGCGGGGGGGGCCTACAATGAGCAGTTCTTC
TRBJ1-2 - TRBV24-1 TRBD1 CATSDPGTAYGYTF TGTGCCACCAGTGATCCCGGGACAGCCTATGGCTACACCTTC
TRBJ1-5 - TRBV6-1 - CASSENYRVNQPQHF TGTGCCAGCAGTGAAAATTACAGGGTGAATCAGCCCCAGCATTTT
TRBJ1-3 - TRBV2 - CATHQGISGNTIYF TGTGCCACCCACCAGGGGATCTCTGGAAACACCATATATTTT
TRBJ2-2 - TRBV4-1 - CASSHWDGTGTGELFF TGCGCCAGCAGCCATTGGGACGGAACCGGCACCGGGGAGCTGTTTTTT
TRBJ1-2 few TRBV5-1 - CASSDAGNYGYTF TGCGCCAGCAGCGACGCAGGGAACTATGGCTACACCTTC
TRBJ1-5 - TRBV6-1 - CASSELQPQHF TGTGCCAGCAGTGAACTTCAGCCCCAGCATTTT
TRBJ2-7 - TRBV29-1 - CSARGALTYEQYF TGCAGCGCCCGCGGGGCCCTCACCTACGAGCAGTACTTC
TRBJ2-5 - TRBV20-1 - CSASMGKGEETQYF TGCAGTGCTAGTATGGGCAAGGGCGAAGAGACCCAGTACTTC
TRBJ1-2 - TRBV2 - CASSEERQSYGYTF TGTGCCAGCAGTGAAGAGAGACAGTCCTATGGCTACACCTTC
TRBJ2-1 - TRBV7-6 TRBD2 CASSLSPAGSYNEQFF TGTGCCAGCAGCTTAAGTCCAGCGGGGTCCTACAATGAGCAGTTCTTC
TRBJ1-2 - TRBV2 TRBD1 CASKWARTGMNGYTF TGTGCCAGCAAATGGGCAAGGACAGGGATGAATGGCTACACCTTC
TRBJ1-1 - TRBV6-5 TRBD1 CASTTGAGRGGAFF TGTGCCAGCACCACAGGGGCCGGCCGGGGCGGAGCTTTCTTT
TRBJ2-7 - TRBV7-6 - CASSLGREVAYEQYF TGTGCCAGCAGCTTAGGCAGGGAGGTAGCTTACGAGCAGTACTTC
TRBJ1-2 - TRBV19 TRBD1 CATSGQGPKGYTF TGTGCCACCTCGGGACAGGGCCCAAAGGGCTACACCTTC
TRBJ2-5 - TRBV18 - CASSPPGGETQYF TGTGCCAGCTCACCACCGGGAGGAGAGACCCAGTACTTC
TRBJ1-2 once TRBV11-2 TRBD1 CASSPPKTGEGSYTF TGTGCCAGCAGCCCTCCCAAGACAGGGGAGGGGAGCTACACCTTC